The subject of this entry is one T cell receptor (beta chain). The data were produced by immunoSEQ multiplex PCR, yet TCRdb's version contains in-frame clones alone and is incomplete. In the table there are 350,000 to 450,000 clones, approximately 90% of which are singletons. CDR1 and CDR2 (germline): MDHEN, SYDVKM. This CDR3 is built from 16 residues. V dropped 3 bases and J dropped 3 bases, with 15 bases sitting between them. These data come from a study of blood T cell repertoires in COVID-19. Material for sequencing was PBMCs or T cells enriched from blood (not recorded which). The gene calls are TRBV28 and TRBJ1-5; maybe TRBD1 (6 bases). This TCR was sampled from a man aged 25-40 years who had recovered from COVID-19. In nucleotides, the CDR3 is TGTGCCAGCAGTTTTTGGATACAGGGCTCCAATCAGCCCCAGCATTTT. This codes for CASSFWIQGSNQPQHF.